This record covers a single T cell receptor beta chain. The target antigen is unknown. The source of the sample is a study of CD8+ T cells in alopecia areata. Study context: People stayed on tofacitinib for 6 to 18 months, then stopped the drug for 6 months. The study, taken as a whole, reports: Normal-skin resident alphabeta T cells also appear among scalp sample sequences.

In germline, CDR1 is GTSNPN, CDR2 SVGIG (reference sequence). After removal of 0 bases from V and 4 bases from J, the junction contained 1 base not matched to a gene. This CDR3 is 14 amino acids long. RNA extraction and reverse transcription yielded cDNA as sequencing template. The repertoire was sequenced with immunoSEQ multiplex PCR; TCRdb's copy has only in-frame clones and lacks some. The table has 150,000 to 200,000 clones, 63% seen once. This specimen was CD4+ T cells sorted from blood, taken at week 0. This receptor was obtained from a human donor with alopecia areata. The chain carries TRBV30 and TRBJ1-5, with 9 positions matching TRBD1. CDR3 nucleotide sequence: TGTGCCTGGAGTGTTGGGACAGGGAATCAGCCCCAGCATTTT. Its translation is CAWSVGTGNQPQHF.